This T cell receptor (beta chain) was found in a study of blood T cell repertoires in COVID-19. In the study overall: PBMCs, B-cell-depleted T cells, or T cells were the source of the cDNA or gDNA that made up the material.

As handled by the study authors: Nucleated cell number was recorded as an estimate derived from reference gene primer amplification. The protocol was immunoSEQ multiplex PCR, while the TCRdb copy is restricted to in-frame clones and leaves out a portion. V and J calls plus clone size are reproduced from that table; the DNA served to infer D and trimming. The sample yields 95,000 to 150,000 clones, about four fifths seen once. V was trimmed by 5 bases and J by 5 bases, leaving 11 bases between them. CDR1 and CDR2 (germline): SGHTA, FQGNSA. The CDR3 spans 13 residues. The TCR originated in a man aged 60 to 75 with active or convalescent COVID-19. The chain couples TRBV7-2 to TRBJ2-3; D unclear. The sequencing sample was made of peripheral blood. CDR3 loop: CASSEAPRDTQYF. The CDR3 DNA is TGTGCCAGCAGCGAGGCCCCCCGAGATACGCAGTATTTT.